These T cell receptor beta chains were read from a single sample in a study of blood T cell repertoires in COVID-19. TCRdb keeps only in-frame clones here, not all; method: immunoSEQ multiplex PCR. The sample records some 140,000 clones, around 83% being singletons. The sequenced sample was peripheral blood. Every receptor here comes from a woman older than 75 with acute or convalescent COVID-19. Each CDR3 is given with its conserved first and last residue. The D gene is left open where the match is weak. Clone size is stated in some rows and not others, as once, few, many or a class when expanded.

V gene,clone size,J gene,D gene,CDR3 DNA,CDR3 protein
TRBV20-1,-,TRBJ2-2,TRBD1,TGCAGTGCTAGTGTCCCGGGACAGTCCGGTGGCGGGGAGCTGTTTTTT,CSASVPGQSGGGELFF
TRBV30,-,TRBJ2-5,TRBD2,TGTGCCTGGAGGTCGTTTGGGGCGGGGGAAGAGACCCAGTACTTC,CAWRSFGAGEETQYF
TRBV6-6,-,TRBJ1-5,-,TGTGCCAGCGTCAGGGTAGCCCAGCATTTT,CASVRVAQHF
TRBV7-8,-,TRBJ1-5,-,TGTGCCACCAAACGGGAGGGACAATATAGCAATCAGCCCCAGCATTTT,CATKREGQYSNQPQHF
TRBV6-5,-,TRBJ1-2,-,TGTGCCAGCGGAGAGTATGAGAACTATGGCTACACCTTC,CASGEYENYGYTF
TRBV18,-,TRBJ1-1,TRBD1,TGTGCCAGCTCACCGACAGGGCTGAACACTGAAGCTTTCTTT,CASSPTGLNTEAFF
TRBV5-4,once,TRBJ1-2,-,TGTGCCAGCAGCCGTGGCCAAAACTATGGCTACACCTTC,CASSRGQNYGYTF
TRBV5-1,-,TRBJ1-1,-,TGCGCCAGCAGCTTCGGTATGAACACTGAAGCTTTCTTT,CASSFGMNTEAFF
TRBV27,few,TRBJ1-4,TRBD1,TGTGCCAGCAGTTTATCGATCGCGACAGGGGAAGAAAAACTGTTTTTT,CASSLSIATGEEKLFF
TRBV24-1,-,TRBJ2-2,-,TGTGCCACCAGTGATCCAGGGGCTGACACCGGGGAGCTGTTTTTT,CATSDPGADTGELFF
TRBV6-6,-,TRBJ1-4,-,TGTGCCAGCAGTTACCTGACAGCAACTAATGAAAAACTGTTTTTT,CASSYLTATNEKLFF
TRBV7-9,-,TRBJ2-3,-,TGTGCCAGCAGCATAGGGGGAGGAGATACGCAGTATTTT,CASSIGGGDTQYF
TRBV11-1,-,TRBJ2-1,-,TGTGCCAGCAGCTTAGCGCGGCAGGGGTGGCATGAGCAGTTCTTC,CASSLARQGWHEQFF
TRBV21-1,-,TRBJ2-7,-,TGTGCCAGCAGTGGAACGGCAAAGGGGGACTTC,CASSGTAKGDF
TRBV6-5,-,TRBJ1-2,-,TGTGCCAGCAGTTACAGTGCGCGCTATGGCTACACCTTC,CASSYSARYGYTF
TRBV20-1,-,TRBJ2-7,-,TGCAGTGCTAGTTGGGCACCTCGGACAGCGAGCTACGAGCAGTACTTC,CSASWAPRTASYEQYF
TRBV7-8,-,TRBJ1-4,-,TGTGCCAGCAGCTTACGGGCCCCAGGGGCAGGCGGTGAAAAACTGTTTTTT,CASSLRAPGAGGEKLFF
TRBV5-1,few,TRBJ1-6,-,TGCGCCAGCAGCTATGGGGGGGAGGATTCACCCCTCCACTTT,CASSYGGEDSPLHF
TRBV7-8,-,TRBJ1-2,TRBD1,TGTGCCAGCAGCTTAGTGGTATCGGCCGTTACGGATCGACAGGGAAACTATGGCTACACCTTC,CASSLVVSAVTDRQGNYGYTF
TRBV6-1,few,TRBJ2-3,TRBD2,TGTGCCAGCAGTGAACGGGGGGGGGCGAATACAGATACGCAGTATTTT,CASSERGGANTDTQYF
TRBV7-3,-,TRBJ1-1,-,TGTGCCAGCAGCTTAGGGGGGAGTTCCACTGAAGCTTTCTTT,CASSLGGSSTEAFF
TRBV7-2,-,TRBJ2-7,TRBD1,TGTGCCAGCAGCTTAATCTCCTACAGGGGGCTTTACGAGCAGTACTTC,CASSLISYRGLYEQYF